A selection of T cell receptor beta chains follows, all from one sample in a study of blood T cell repertoires in COVID-19. The protocol was immunoSEQ multiplex PCR, while the TCRdb copy is restricted to in-frame clones and leaves out a portion. Among 30,000 or so clones listed, roughly 90% were seen once. The source material was peripheral blood. The receptors were sampled from a human donor with active COVID-19. The donor label of this sample is uncertain. Both conserved end residues are part of each CDR3. The D gene is left open where the match is weak. A clone size is listed for some rows: how often the clone was seen (once, few, many), or a class if it is expanded.

V gene	clone size	D gene	J gene	CDR3 DNA	CDR3 protein
TRBV7-2	-	-	TRBJ2-3	TGTGCCAGCAGCTTAGCTGGGGCCGGGGGAGATACGCAGTATTTT	CASSLAGAGGDTQYF
TRBV6-5	-	-	TRBJ2-2	TGTGCCAGCAACCTTGGACGGGGGATCCGGGAGCTGTTTTTT	CASNLGRGIRELFF
TRBV7-2	-	-	TRBJ2-3	TGTGCCAGCAGCTTTATGGGCGGAGGGGCAGATACGCAGTATTTT	CASSFMGGGADTQYF
TRBV28	few	-	TRBJ2-7	TGTGCCAGCAGACAGAACAGGTACGAGCAGTACTTC	CASRQNRYEQYF
TRBV5-1	-	-	TRBJ2-1	TGCGCCAGCAGCTTGGTGGCGGGAACCCACAATGAGCAGTTCTTC	CASSLVAGTHNEQFF
TRBV19	-	TRBD1	TRBJ2-7	TGTGCCAGTAGTGCCGGGACAGGGGGAGTCTACGAGCAGTACTTC	CASSAGTGGVYEQYF
TRBV7-2	-	TRBD1	TRBJ1-6	TGTGCCAGCAGCTCTGGGACAGGACGGTCACCCCTCCACTTT	CASSSGTGRSPLHF
TRBV27	-	TRBD2	TRBJ2-7	TGTGCCAGCAGTAGAGAGCGGGGGACCTCCTACGAGCAGTACTTC	CASSRERGTSYEQYF
TRBV2	-	TRBD2	TRBJ2-1	TGTGCCAGCAGTGAATATGGGACTAGCGGGAGTTTTAGTAGTAATGAGCAGTTCTTC	CASSEYGTSGSFSSNEQFF
TRBV7-9	-	-	TRBJ1-6	TGTGCCAGCAGCTTATCCCCGAATTCACCCCTCCACTTT	CASSLSPNSPLHF
TRBV28	-	-	TRBJ2-1	TGTGCCAGCAGGTTCATAGGGGGGGGTGAGCAGTTCTTC	CASRFIGGGEQFF
TRBV7-2	-	-	TRBJ2-3	TGTGCCAGCAGCTTAGCGCGAAGCTCTGATACGCAGTATTTT	CASSLARSSDTQYF
TRBV21-1	-	-	TRBJ1-6	TGTGCCAGCAGCGCGCGGGACAGGAGGAATTCACCCCTCCACTTT	CASSARDRRNSPLHF
TRBV11-2	-	-	TRBJ2-5	TGTGCCAGCAGCCACTCAGGGCTAGACCGACCGGGTCAGTACTTC	CASSHSGLDRPGQYF
TRBV6-4	-	TRBD1	TRBJ1-2	TGTGCCAGCGGGGACAGGGGGCTTGGCTACACCTTC	CASGDRGLGYTF
TRBV12-3/TRBV12-4	-	TRBD1	TRBJ1-1	TGTGCCAGCAGATTGACAGGGGCGCTTGCTTTCTTT	CASRLTGALAFF
TRBV7-2	few	-	TRBJ2-3	TGTGCCAGCAGCTTAGGAGACTACCCGTTCACAGATACGCAGTATTTT	CASSLGDYPFTDTQYF
TRBV5-1	-	-	TRBJ1-4	TGCGCCAGCAGCCTCTCCGGGTCCTTTCCGCCAACTAATGAAAAACTGTTTTTT	CASSLSGSFPPTNEKLFF
TRBV5-6	few	-	TRBJ2-5	TGTGCCAGCAGCTTGGTGGGGGCCGGAGAGACCCAGTACTTC	CASSLVGAGETQYF
TRBV18	-	TRBD1	TRBJ1-2	TGTGCCAGCTCACGCCCAGGGGGCCCGGCAACTAACTATGGCTACACCTTC	CASSRPGGPATNYGYTF
TRBV4-3	-	-	TRBJ2-1	TGCGCCAGCAGCCAGGACACGCCCGCCTACAATGAGCAGTTCTTC	CASSQDTPAYNEQFF
TRBV9	-	-	TRBJ2-7	TGTGCCAGCAGCGTAGAGGACACCTACGAGCAGTACTTC	CASSVEDTYEQYF
TRBV7-3	-	TRBD2	TRBJ2-2	TGTGCCAGCAGCGCACTAGCGGGAGGAACCGGGGAGCTGTTTTTT	CASSALAGGTGELFF